The sequence of this TCR beta chain was determined in a study of vaccination effects on CD4 cells after COVID-19. The CDR3 contains 14 residues. The germline V and J ends were trimmed by 0 bases and 0 bases, with 5 bases remaining between them. Germline-derived CDR1 and CDR2 are ENHRY and SYGVKD. Regarding this clone: Its antigen is not identified.

Peptide-pool stimulation followed by sequencing identified expanded antigen-specific CD4+ clonotypes in the ViraFEST assay. Between days 10 and 11 of culture, CD4+ T cells were separated out. Negative nucleocapsid antibody tests before and after vaccination confirmed no previous SARS-CoV-2 infection. Using immunoSEQ multiplex PCR, the repertoire was profiled, and TCRdb retains in-frame clones only, with some absent. The data contain about 24,000 clones, roughly 70% of them seen just once; the ten biggest clones take up roughly 3.4%. The sample here was CD4+ T cells from PBMCs cultured with SARS-CoV-2 spike peptides, taken before COVID-19 vaccination. The sequence was collected from a human donor who received a COVID-19 vaccine. The chain combines TRBV10-3 with TRBJ1-2, with no clear D. As DNA, the CDR3 is TGTGCCATCAGTGAGTCTTCCACTAACTATGGCTACACCTTC. This sequence encodes CAISESSTNYGYTF.